This record concerns one TCR beta chain sequence. The antigen remains undetermined. The data were obtained in a study of cytomegalovirus exposure and HLA in healthy donors. Whole-study context: From donors who were HLA-typed, an early data release held 75 million to 85 million unique TCRs. Study-level points and caveats: Indistinguishable V segments, including TRBV6-2 and TRBV6-3, were excluded. Later analysis reportedly placed an Asian-associated ancestry cluster below the roughly 690-donor mean in N-insertions. Later on, a genetic analysis was performed. It linked a missense variant in DCLRE1C with V- and J-gene trimming of TCR beta.

With 60 Vbeta and 13 Jbeta primers, the PCR was carried out. Using immunoSEQ multiplex PCR, the repertoire was profiled, and TCRdb retains in-frame clones only, with some absent. In the table there are under 150,000 clones, 65% to 80% of which are singletons. This CDR3 has 15 residues. J lost 2 bases, V lost 4 bases, and 4 bases had no gene match. CDR1 MGHDK and CDR2 SYGVNS come from the germline V gene. The sequenced sample was PBMCs. The chain couples TRBV25-1 to TRBJ2-3; TRBD2 aligns across 9 bases. This TCR derives from a woman aged 50 to 65 in good health and CMV-seropositive. This CDR3 reads CASSVWTSATDTQYF. CDR3 sequence (DNA): TGTGCCAGCAGTGTATGGACTAGCGCCACAGATACGCAGTATTTT.